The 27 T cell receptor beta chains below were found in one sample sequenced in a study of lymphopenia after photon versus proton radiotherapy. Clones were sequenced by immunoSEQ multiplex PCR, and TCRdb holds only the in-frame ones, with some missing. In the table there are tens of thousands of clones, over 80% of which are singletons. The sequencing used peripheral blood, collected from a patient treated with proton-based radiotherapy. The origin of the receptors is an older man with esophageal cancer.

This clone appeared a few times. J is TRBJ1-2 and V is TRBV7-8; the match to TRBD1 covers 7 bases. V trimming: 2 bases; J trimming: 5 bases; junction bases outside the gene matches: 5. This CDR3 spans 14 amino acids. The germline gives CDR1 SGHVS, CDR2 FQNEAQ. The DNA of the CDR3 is TGTGCCAGCAGCTTATTGGCAGGGGGGTATGGCTACACCTTC. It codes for CASSLLAGGYGYTF.

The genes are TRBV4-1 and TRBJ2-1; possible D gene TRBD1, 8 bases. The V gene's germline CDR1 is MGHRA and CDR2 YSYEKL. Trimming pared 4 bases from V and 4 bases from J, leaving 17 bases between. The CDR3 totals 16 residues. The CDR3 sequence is CASSREQGGEYNEQFF. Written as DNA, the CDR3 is TGCGCCAGCAGCCGAGAACAGGGGGGGGAGTACAATGAGCAGTTCTTC.

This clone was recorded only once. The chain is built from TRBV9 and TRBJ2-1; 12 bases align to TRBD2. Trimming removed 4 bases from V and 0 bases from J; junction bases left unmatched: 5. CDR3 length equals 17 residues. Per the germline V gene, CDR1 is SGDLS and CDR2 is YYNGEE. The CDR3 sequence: CASSSTSGGSSYNEQFF. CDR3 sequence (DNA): TGTGCCAGCAGCTCAACTAGCGGGGGGAGCTCCTACAATGAGCAGTTCTTC.

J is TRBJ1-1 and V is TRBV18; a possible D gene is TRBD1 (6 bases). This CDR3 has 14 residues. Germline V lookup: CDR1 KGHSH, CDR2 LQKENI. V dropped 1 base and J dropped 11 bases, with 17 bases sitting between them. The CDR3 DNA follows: TGTGCCAGCTCACCACTAGCAGGGGCATTCGGGGCTTTCTTT. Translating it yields CASSPLAGAFGAFF.

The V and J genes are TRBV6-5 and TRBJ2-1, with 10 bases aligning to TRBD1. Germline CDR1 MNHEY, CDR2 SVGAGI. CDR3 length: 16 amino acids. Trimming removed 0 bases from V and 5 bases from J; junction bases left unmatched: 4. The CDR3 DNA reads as TGTGCCAGCAGTTACTCCGGGACAGGGGATAACAATGAGCAGTTCTTC. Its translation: CASSYSGTGDNNEQFF.

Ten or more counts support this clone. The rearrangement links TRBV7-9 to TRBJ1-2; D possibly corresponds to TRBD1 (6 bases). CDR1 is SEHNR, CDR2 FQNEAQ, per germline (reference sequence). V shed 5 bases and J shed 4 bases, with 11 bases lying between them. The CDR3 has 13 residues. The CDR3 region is CASSTGSAYGYTF. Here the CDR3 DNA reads TGTGCCAGCAGCACAGGGTCTGCCTATGGCTACACCTTC.

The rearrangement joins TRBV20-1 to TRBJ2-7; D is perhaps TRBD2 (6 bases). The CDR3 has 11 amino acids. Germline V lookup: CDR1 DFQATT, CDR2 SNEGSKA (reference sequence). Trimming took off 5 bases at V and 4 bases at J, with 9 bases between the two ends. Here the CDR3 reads CSADRGYEQYF. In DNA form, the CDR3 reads TGCAGTGCTGACCGGGGGTACGAGCAGTACTTC.

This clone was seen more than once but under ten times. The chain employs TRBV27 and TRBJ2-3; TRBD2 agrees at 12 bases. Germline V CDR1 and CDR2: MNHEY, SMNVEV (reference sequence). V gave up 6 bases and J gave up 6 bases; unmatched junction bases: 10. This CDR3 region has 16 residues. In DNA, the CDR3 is TGTGCCAGCAGGATAAGACTAGCGGGAGTGGGGGATACGCAGTATTTT. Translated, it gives CASRIRLAGVGDTQYF.

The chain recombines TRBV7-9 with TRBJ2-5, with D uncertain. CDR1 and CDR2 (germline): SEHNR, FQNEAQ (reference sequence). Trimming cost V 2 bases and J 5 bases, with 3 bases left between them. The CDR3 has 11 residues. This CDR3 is CASSLLETQYF. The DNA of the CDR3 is TGTGCCAGCAGCTTACTGGAGACCCAGTACTTC.

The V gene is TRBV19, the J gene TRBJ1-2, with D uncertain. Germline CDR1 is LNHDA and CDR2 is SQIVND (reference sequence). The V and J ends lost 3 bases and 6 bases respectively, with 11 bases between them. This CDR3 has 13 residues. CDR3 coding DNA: TGTGCCAGTAGTATTGAGAGCCGCGATGGCTACACCTTC. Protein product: CASSIESRDGYTF.

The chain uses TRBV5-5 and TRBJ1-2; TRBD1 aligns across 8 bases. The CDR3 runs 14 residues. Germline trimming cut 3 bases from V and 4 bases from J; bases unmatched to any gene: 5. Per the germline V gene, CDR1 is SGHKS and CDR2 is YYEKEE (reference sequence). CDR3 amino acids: CASSWTGQAYGYTF. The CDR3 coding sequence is TGTGCCAGCAGCTGGACGGGACAGGCCTATGGCTACACCTTC. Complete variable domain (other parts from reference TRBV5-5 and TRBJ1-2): DAGVTQSPTHLIKTRGQQVTLRCSPISGHKSVSWYQQVLGQGPQFIFQYYEKEERGRGNFPDRFSARQFPNYSSELNVNALLLGDSALYLCASSWTGQAYGYTFGSGTRLTVV.

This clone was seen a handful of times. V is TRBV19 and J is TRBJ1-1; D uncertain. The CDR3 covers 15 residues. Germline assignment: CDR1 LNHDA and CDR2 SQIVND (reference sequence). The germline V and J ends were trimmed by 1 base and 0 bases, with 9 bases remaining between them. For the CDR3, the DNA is TGTGCCAGTAGTATAGGTGGACGGGTGAACACTGAAGCTTTCTTT. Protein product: CASSIGGRVNTEAFF.

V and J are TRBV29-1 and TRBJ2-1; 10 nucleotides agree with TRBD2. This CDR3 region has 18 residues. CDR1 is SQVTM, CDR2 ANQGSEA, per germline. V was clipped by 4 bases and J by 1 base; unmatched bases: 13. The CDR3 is CSVVGLAGVPGSYNEQFF. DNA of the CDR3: TGCAGCGTTGTAGGGCTAGCGGGAGTCCCGGGGTCCTACAATGAGCAGTTCTTC.

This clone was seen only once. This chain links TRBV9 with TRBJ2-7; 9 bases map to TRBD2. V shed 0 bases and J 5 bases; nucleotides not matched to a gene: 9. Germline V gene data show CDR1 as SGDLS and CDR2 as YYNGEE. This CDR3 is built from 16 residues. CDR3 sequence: CASSVGVSSGNNEQYF. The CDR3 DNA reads TGTGCCAGCAGCGTAGGGGTGTCTAGCGGGAACAACGAGCAGTACTTC.

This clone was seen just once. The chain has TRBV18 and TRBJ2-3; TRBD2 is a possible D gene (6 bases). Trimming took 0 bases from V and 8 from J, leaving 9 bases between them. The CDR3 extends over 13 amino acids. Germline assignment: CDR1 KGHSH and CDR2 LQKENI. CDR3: CASSPPPGVTQYF. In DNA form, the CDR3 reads TGTGCCAGCTCACCACCGCCGGGGGTTACGCAGTATTTT.

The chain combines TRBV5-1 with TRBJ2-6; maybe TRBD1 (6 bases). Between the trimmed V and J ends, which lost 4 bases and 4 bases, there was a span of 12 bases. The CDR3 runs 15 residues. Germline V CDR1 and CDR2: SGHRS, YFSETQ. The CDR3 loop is CASSPPGAGANVLTF. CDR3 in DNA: TGCGCCAGCAGCCCGCCAGGGGCCGGGGCCAACGTCCTGACTTTC.

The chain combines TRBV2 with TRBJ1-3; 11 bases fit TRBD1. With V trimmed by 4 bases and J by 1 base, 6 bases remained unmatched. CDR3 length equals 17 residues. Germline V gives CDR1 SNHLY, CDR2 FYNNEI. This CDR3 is CASSGRGDRGSGNTIYF. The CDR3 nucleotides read TGTGCCAGCAGTGGAAGGGGGGACAGGGGGTCTGGAAACACCATATATTTT.

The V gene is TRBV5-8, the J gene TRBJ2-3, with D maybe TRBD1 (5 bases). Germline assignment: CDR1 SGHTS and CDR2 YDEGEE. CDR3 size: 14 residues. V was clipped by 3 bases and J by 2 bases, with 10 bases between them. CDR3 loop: CASSWAQVTDTQYF. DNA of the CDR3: TGTGCCAGCAGCTGGGCACAGGTCACAGATACGCAGTATTTT.

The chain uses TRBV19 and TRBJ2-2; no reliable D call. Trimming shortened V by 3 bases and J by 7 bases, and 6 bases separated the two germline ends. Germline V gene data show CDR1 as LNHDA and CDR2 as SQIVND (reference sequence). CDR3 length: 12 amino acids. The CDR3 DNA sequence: TGTGCCAGTAGTATCGTAATCGGGGAGCTGTTTTTT. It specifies CASSIVIGELFF.

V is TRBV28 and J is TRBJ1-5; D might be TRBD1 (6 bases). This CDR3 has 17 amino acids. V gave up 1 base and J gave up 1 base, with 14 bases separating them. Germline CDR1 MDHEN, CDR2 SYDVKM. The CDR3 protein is CASSLLGGAGSNQPQHF. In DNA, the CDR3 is TGTGCCAGCAGTTTATTAGGGGGGGCAGGGAGCAATCAGCCCCAGCATTTT.

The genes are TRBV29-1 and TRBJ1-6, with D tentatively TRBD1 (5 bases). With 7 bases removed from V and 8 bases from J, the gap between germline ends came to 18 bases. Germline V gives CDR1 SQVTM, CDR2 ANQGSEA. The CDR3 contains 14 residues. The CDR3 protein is CSAAQGRADSPLHF. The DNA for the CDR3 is TGCAGCGCCGCTCAGGGACGGGCAGATTCACCCCTCCACTTT.

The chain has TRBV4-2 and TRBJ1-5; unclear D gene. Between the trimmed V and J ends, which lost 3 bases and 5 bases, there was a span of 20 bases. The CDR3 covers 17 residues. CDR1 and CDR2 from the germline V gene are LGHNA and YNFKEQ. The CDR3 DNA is TGTGCCAGCAGCCACATGATGTTCTTCCCATTGGATCAGCCCCAGCATTTT. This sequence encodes CASSHMMFFPLDQPQHF.

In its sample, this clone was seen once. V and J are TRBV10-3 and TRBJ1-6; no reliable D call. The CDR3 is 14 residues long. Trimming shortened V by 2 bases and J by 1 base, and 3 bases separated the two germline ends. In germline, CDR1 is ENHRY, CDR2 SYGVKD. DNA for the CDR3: TGTGCCATCAGTGAGGGTTCCTATAATTCACCCCTCCACTTT. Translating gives CAISEGSYNSPLHF.

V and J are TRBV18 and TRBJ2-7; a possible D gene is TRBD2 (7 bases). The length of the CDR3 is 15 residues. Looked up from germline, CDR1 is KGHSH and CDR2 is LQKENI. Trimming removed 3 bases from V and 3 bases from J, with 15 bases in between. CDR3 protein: CASSPAGRGHYEQYF. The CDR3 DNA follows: TGTGCCAGCTCACCCGCGGGGAGGGGACACTACGAGCAGTACTTC.

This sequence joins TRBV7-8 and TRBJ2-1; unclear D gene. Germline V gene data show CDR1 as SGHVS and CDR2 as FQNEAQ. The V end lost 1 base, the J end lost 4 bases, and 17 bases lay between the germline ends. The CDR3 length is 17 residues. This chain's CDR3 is CASSLEVPPEEYNEQFF. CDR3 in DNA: TGTGCCAGCAGCTTAGAGGTACCCCCGGAAGAATACAATGAGCAGTTCTTC.

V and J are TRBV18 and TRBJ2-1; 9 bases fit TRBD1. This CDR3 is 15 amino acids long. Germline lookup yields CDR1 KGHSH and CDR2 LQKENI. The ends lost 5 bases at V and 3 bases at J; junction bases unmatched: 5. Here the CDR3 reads CASSVTGQGYNEQFF. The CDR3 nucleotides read TGTGCCAGCTCAGTTACGGGACAGGGCTACAATGAGCAGTTCTTC.

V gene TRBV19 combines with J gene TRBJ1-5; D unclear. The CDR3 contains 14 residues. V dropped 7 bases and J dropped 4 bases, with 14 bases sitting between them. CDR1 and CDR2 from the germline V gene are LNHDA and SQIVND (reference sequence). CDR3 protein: CASIGRSLNQPQHF. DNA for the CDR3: TGTGCCAGTATAGGAAGGAGCCTGAATCAGCCCCAGCATTTT. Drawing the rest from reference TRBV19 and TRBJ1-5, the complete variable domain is DGGITQSPKYLFRKEGQNVTLSCEQNLNHDAMYWYRQDPGQGLRLIYYSQIVNDFQKGDIAEGYSVSREKKESFPLTVTSAQKNPTAFYLCASIGRSLNQPQHFGDGTRLSIL.